This T cell receptor (beta chain) came from a study of technical replicates of blood from a few donors. The table came from immunoSEQ multiplex PCR; TCRdb's copy has only in-frame clones and leaves some out. Altogether approximately 44,000 clones are present, about 96% being singletons, with the ten largest covering roughly 0.35%. The CDR3 runs to 16 residues. J lost 4 bases, V lost 6 bases, and 8 bases had no gene match. CDR1 SQVTM and CDR2 ANQGSEA come from the germline V gene. This sequence was found in a human donor in good health. J is TRBJ2-1 and V is TRBV29-1, with TRBD2 matching 14 bases. The sequenced sample was T cells isolated from PBMCs. CDR3 nucleotides: TGCAGCGTCCGCGGGACTAGCGGGAGTATGTACAATGAGCAGTTCTTC. Its protein is CSVRGTSGSMYNEQFF.